This T cell receptor (beta chain) emerged from a study of CD8 T cells in Susac syndrome (dated by TCRdb to the late 2010s). Broadly, across the study: Among the sequenced Susac syndrome patients, 5 or 6 had clinically active disease and about eight were in clinical remission. At the time of blood withdrawal, Susac syndrome patients were either therapy-naive, taking corticosteroids (with some also receiving IVIg), or on IVIg alone. Whether CD8+ T cell activation and differentiation in Susac syndrome was antigen driven was tested using repertoire sequencing. General conclusions and limits of the study: The number of individuals in the TCR sequencing and HLA analysis was acknowledged as relatively small. In patients with Susac syndrome, the CD4+ T cell repertoire showed no detectable clonal expansion.

The CDR3 contains 15 residues, cysteine and phenylalanine counted. Kept here is only the CDR3 DNA, which spans 45 bases and is read in frame from base 1. Cut back by 3 bases and 1 base, the V and J ends lie 12 bases apart. RNA was extracted using the RNeasy kit, and roughly 0.45 to 1 ug of the RNA was reverse transcribed with random hexamers. TCR beta CDR3 regions were amplified with the immunoSEQ multiplex PCR assay covering 54 Vbeta and 13 Jbeta segments. To correct PCR amplification bias, a synthetic template baseline was used for both primer optimization and computational correction. The study's own analysis went as follows. Reads were assigned to V, D and J genes according to IMGT and analyzed in immunoSEQ Analyzer, with only productive sequences retained. Clonality was calculated as one minus the Shannon entropy normalized by log2 of the number of productive unique sequences. Public and private clones were assessed among the 100 most prevalent clones of each patient and control. Susac-specific clones were defined as absent from healthy and MS cohorts, over a thousand published viral clones and other ImmuneACCESS disease sequences. TCRdb reanalyzed the raw reads on its own, using fastp at Q25 for trimming and MiXCR for clone calling, and kept in-frame beta chains. Every CDR3 protein is listed once, alongside the most common genes and DNA of its rows. The authors' filters were not applied to this entry. The sample table contains more than 150,000 distinct CDR3 sequences; only one count was recorded for about 94% of them. 0.075% to 0.1% of the sample belongs to the ten largest clones.

This clonotype was observed a single time. It has no known antigen specificity. Base qualities are not recorded, but no much larger clone differs from it by a single base. A single read offers scant evidence. High-throughput TCR beta sequencing profiled peripheral blood CD8+ and CD4+ T cells from healthy donors, Susac syndrome patients and multiple sclerosis patients. Recently defined diagnostic criteria for definite or probable disease were met by the Susac syndrome patients. Bulk CD8+ and CD4+ T cells were purified by magnetic negative isolation, whereas CD8+ TEMRA cells were enriched by FACS. Blood was drawn into EDTA tubes, processed within 24 hours, and PBMCs were isolated by density gradient centrifugation. PBMCs intended for TCR sequencing were cryopreserved in liquid nitrogen and were subsequently thawed in a 37 degrees C water bath. The sorted or isolated CD4+, CD8+ and CD8+ TEMRA cells had a purity of 90% or higher.

This clonotype was sampled from a human donor with Susac syndrome. The sample consisted of CD4+ T cells from PBMCs. The chain is made from TRBV12-3 or TRBV12-4 and TRBJ1-2; too little of a D gene remains to name it. CDR3 sequence: CASSLNVGRNYGYTF. The DNA sequence follows: TGTGCCAGCAGTTTGAATGTAGGGCGTAACTATGGCTACACCTTC.